This T cell receptor beta chain was sequenced in a study of OX40 agonist ivuxolimab in advanced cancers. Study overall: Dose-escalation subjects each had hepatocellular carcinoma, melanoma, renal cell or head and neck cancer. Study observations and caveats: In the expanded peripheral T cells, antigen specificity was never determined. Those patients achieving a partial response at 0.1-3.0 mg/kg showed among the lowest clonal expansion.

On cycle 4 day 1 and cycle 7 day 1, as well as at baseline, blood was sampled. Details on this clone: Its antigen remains unidentified.

Germline V gives CDR1 SQVTM, CDR2 ANQGSEA. Trimming took off 6 bases at V and 4 bases at J, with 15 bases between the two ends. The CDR3 is 14 amino acids. Profiling relied on immunoSEQ multiplex PCR, and the TCRdb table lists in-frame clones only, not all of them. The sample comprises about 70,000 clones, roughly 80% of which are singletons, and over 6.5% rests with the top ten. V gene TRBV29-1 combines with J gene TRBJ2-2, with D perhaps matching TRBD2 (5 bases). The clonotype was recovered from an adult with an advanced solid tumor such as melanoma, head and neck, liver or kidney cancer. The source was CD4+ or CD8+ T cells sorted from blood, collected in a trial of the OX40 agonist ivuxolimab. The CDR3 DNA sequence: TGCAGCGTCTCCCGAGGGTCGGGCACCGGGGAGCTGTTTTTT. Encoded protein: CSVSRGSGTGELFF.